This TCR beta chain was identified in a study of shared clonotypes between healthy human individuals. The CDR3 runs 13 residues. Germline values: CDR1 MDHEN, CDR2 SYDVKM. Between the trimmed V and J ends, which lost 11 bases and 1 base, there was a span of 14 bases. There are many counts of this clone. Its specificity is not known. Here immunoSEQ multiplex PCR was the method, and the copy in TCRdb shows in-frame clones only, minus some. The sample lists 740,000 or so clones; around 73% were seen once. General study points: Even with large depth, rarefaction showed that sorted-subset sequencing was incomplete. Generation probabilities were higher for clonotypes shared across all four sorted-subset donors than for unshared ones.

The chain has TRBV28 and TRBJ1-1; the D is unclear. The sequence came from a young woman in good health. Input material: memory CD4+ T cells sorted from blood. Subset defined: CD45RA-negative fraction. The CDR3 region is CAGREGWNTEAFF. The CDR3 region has the DNA TGTGCCGGGAGGGAGGGCTGGAACACTGAAGCTTTCTTT.